These 25 T cell receptor beta chains were all obtained from the same sample, sequenced in a study of graft-versus-host responses after intestinal transplantation. Produced via immunoSEQ multiplex PCR; TCRdb's table is partial and in-frame only. In the table there are 100,000 or so clones, roughly 91% of which are singletons. The antigens for these receptors are not known. This specimen was unstimulated CD4+ T cells sorted from spleen or lymph node cells, taken before transplant. Every receptor here comes from a human donor who was the organ donor for an intestinal transplant.

This chain connects TRBV7-2 to TRBJ2-3; the D gene is possibly TRBD2 (7 bases). Germline V gene lookup returns CDR1 SGHTA and CDR2 FQGNSA. Trimming removed 1 base from V and 4 bases from J, with 21 bases in between. The CDR3 extends over 18 amino acids. CDR3: CASSLVGGGRPRSDTQYF. The CDR3 bases are TGTGCCAGCAGCTTAGTAGGGGGGGGAAGGCCACGATCAGATACGCAGTATTTT.

This chain connects TRBV5-1 to TRBJ1-6; no clear D. CDR1 SGHRS and CDR2 YFSETQ come from the germline V gene. The V gene lost 5 bases and the J gene lost 4 bases, with 10 bases spanning the gap. The CDR3 extends over 14 amino acids. CDR3 coding DNA: TGCGCCAGCAGGGCCGACTATTATAATTCACCCCTCCACTTT. As protein: CASRADYYNSPLHF.

This clone was recorded only once. For the CDR3, the DNA is TGTGCCACCAGCAGAGGACAGAATTCACCCCTCCACTTT. As protein: CATSRGQNSPLHF. This sequence joins TRBV15 and TRBJ1-6, with D maybe TRBD1 (5 bases). The CDR3 sequence is 13 residues long. V lost 1 base, J lost 7 bases, and 5 bases lay in between. Germline CDR1 is LNHNV and CDR2 is YYDKDF (reference sequence).

The chain carries TRBV29-1 and TRBJ2-3; 16 bases align to TRBD2. CDR3 length: 17 residues. The J segment lost 1 base and the V segment lost 6 bases, leaving 7 bases of the junction unmatched. Looked up from germline, CDR1 is SQVTM and CDR2 is ANQGSEA. The CDR3 is CSVTGTSGGAGTDTQYF. The CDR3 DNA follows: TGCAGCGTCACCGGGACTAGCGGGGGGGCGGGCACAGATACGCAGTATTTT.

The rearrangement links TRBV9 to TRBJ1-2; D is undetermined. V lost 0 bases to trimming and J lost 0 bases, with 15 bases between them. The CDR3 runs to 17 residues. From germline, CDR1 is SGDLS and CDR2 YYNGEE. CDR3: CASSVVPEALANYGYTF. DNA for the CDR3: TGTGCCAGCAGCGTAGTTCCGGAGGCATTAGCTAACTATGGCTACACCTTC. The complete variable domain, with remaining parts taken from reference TRBV9 and TRBJ1-2, reads DSGVTQTPKHLITATGQRVTLRCSPRSGDLSVYWYQQSLDQGLQFLIQYYNGEERAKGNILERFSAQQFPDLHSELNLSSLELGDSALYFCASSVVPEALANYGYTFGSGTRLTVV.

The chain carries TRBV14 and TRBJ1-1; no definite D call. This CDR3 spans 12 amino acids. CDR1 is SGHDN, CDR2 FVKESK, per germline. Trimming left V 1 base short and J 10 bases short, with 10 bases between. This CDR3 reads CASSQGGLGAFF. In DNA, the CDR3 is TGTGCCAGCAGCCAAGGCGGTCTGGGAGCTTTCTTT.

This chain uses TRBV9 with TRBJ2-7, with 8 positions matching TRBD1. There are 13 residues in the CDR3. Germline loops: CDR1 SGDLS, CDR2 YYNGEE. V lost 5 bases, J lost 3 bases, and 4 bases stayed unmatched. CDR3 protein: CASSPGQGYEQYF. The CDR3 nucleotides read TGTGCCAGCAGTCCCGGACAGGGCTACGAGCAGTACTTC.

This clone was detected a few times. The chain joins TRBV4-3 to TRBJ1-4; 10 bases line up with TRBD1. After removal of 1 base from V and 8 bases from J, the junction contained 7 bases not matched to a gene. The CDR3 is made up of 16 amino acids. The germline V gene has CDR1 LGHNA and CDR2 YSLEER. The CDR3 DNA sequence: TGCGCCAGCAGCCAAGGGCCGGGACAGGGGAGGGAAAAACTGTTTTTT. It yields the protein CASSQGPGQGREKLFF.

This clone was picked up one time. The chain employs TRBV10-3 and TRBJ1-2; 11 positions match TRBD1. The V gene's germline CDR1 is ENHRY and CDR2 SYGVKD. CDR3 length equals 15 residues. The V segment lost 0 bases and the J segment 8 bases; nucleotides outside the gene matches: 5. CDR3 region: CAISESGQGAEGYTF. The CDR3 DNA reads as TGTGCCATCAGTGAGTCTGGACAGGGGGCAGAAGGCTACACCTTC.

V gene TRBV6-5 combines with J gene TRBJ2-7; TRBD1 matches at 7 bases. The germline CDR1 and CDR2 sequences are MNHEY and SVGAGI. The CDR3 has 14 residues. J lost 2 bases, V lost 3 bases, and 4 bases had no gene match. The CDR3 is CASSYSGQPYEQYF. The CDR3 DNA sequence: TGTGCCAGCAGTTATTCGGGACAGCCCTACGAGCAGTACTTC.

This rearrangement joins TRBV5-4 to TRBJ2-1; D possibly corresponds to TRBD2 (6 bases). Trimming stripped 0 bases from V and 10 bases from J, with 11 bases between. Germline loops: CDR1 SGHNT, CDR2 YYREEE (reference sequence). CDR3 length: 13 residues. The CDR3 DNA reads as TGTGCCAGCAGCTTGGCCGTTGCGGGGGAGCAGTTCTTC. Its translation is CASSLAVAGEQFF.

The chain has TRBV2 and TRBJ2-3; 9 positions match TRBD2. The germline gives CDR1 SNHLY, CDR2 FYNNEI. V shed 6 bases and J 0 bases; nucleotides not matched to a gene: 1. This CDR3 has 14 amino acids. CDR3 loop: CASRLAGSTDTQYF. As DNA, the CDR3 is TGTGCCAGCAGACTAGCGGGTAGCACAGATACGCAGTATTTT.

The CDR3 loop is CASSLVVGWQVYGYTF. DNA for the CDR3: TGTGCCAGCAGCTTAGTTGTTGGTTGGCAGGTCTATGGCTACACCTTC. The chain links TRBV7-2 to TRBJ1-2; D is uncertain. Trimming shortened V by 1 base and J by 4 bases, and 16 bases separated the two germline ends. From germline, CDR1 is SGHTA and CDR2 FQGNSA. The CDR3 is made up of 16 amino acids.

The CDR3 DNA sequence: TGTGCCAGCAGCTTGTCCACGGTCCACGAGCAGTACTTC. Protein product: CASSLSTVHEQYF. The genes are TRBV5-4 and TRBJ2-7; D gene unclear. V lost 1 base and J lost 5, with 10 bases in between. CDR1 is SGHNT and CDR2 is YYREEE in the germline V gene (reference sequence). The CDR3 is 13 residues long. The complete variable domain, with remaining parts taken from reference TRBV5-4 and TRBJ2-7, reads ETGVTQSPTHLIKTRGQQVTLRCSSQSGHNTVSWYQQALGQGPQFIFQYYREEENGRGNFPPRFSGLQFPNYSSELNVNALELDDSALYLCASSLSTVHEQYFGPGTRLTVT.

This clone has a handful of counts. Here the CDR3 DNA reads TGTGCCAGTAGTATTAGCGGGACAGGGGGCCGCGAGCAGTACTTC. Its protein is CASSISGTGGREQYF. The chain links TRBV19 to TRBJ2-7; 12 nucleotides match TRBD1. V lost 3 bases and J lost 6; bases outside the gene matches: 6. Germline CDR1 and CDR2: LNHDA and SQIVND (reference sequence). The CDR3 runs 15 residues.

The chain carries TRBV27 and TRBJ2-5; 7 bases fit TRBD2. J was trimmed by 1 base and V by 2 bases; bases with no gene match: 7. The CDR3 is 16 residues long. The germline CDR1 and CDR2 sequences are MNHEY and SMNVEV (reference sequence). CDR3 protein: CASSLRAAGAQETQYF. The DNA of the CDR3 is TGTGCCAGCAGTTTAAGGGCGGCGGGAGCCCAAGAGACCCAGTACTTC.

The chain carries TRBV4-1 and TRBJ2-3, with 8 positions matching TRBD2. J was trimmed by 0 bases and V by 1 base; bases with no gene match: 6. CDR3 size: 17 residues. CDR1 MGHRA and CDR2 YSYEKL come from the germline V gene. CDR3 nucleotide sequence: TGCGCCAGCAGCCAAGCTTCTGGCGGGGGGAGCACAGATACGCAGTATTTT. This gives the protein CASSQASGGGSTDTQYF.

The chain joins TRBV13 to TRBJ2-1; 9 nucleotides agree with TRBD1. The junction had 9 bases not matched to a gene; V was cut back by 4 bases and J by 2 bases. This CDR3 comprises 17 residues. The germline V gene encodes CDR1 PRHDT and CDR2 FYEKMQ (reference sequence). The CDR3 sequence: CASSSPTGTGTYNEQFF. The CDR3 DNA reads as TGTGCCAGCAGCTCGCCCACCGGGACAGGGACCTACAATGAGCAGTTCTTC.

This clone occurred once. The chain has TRBV5-6 and TRBJ1-5, with a tentative D call TRBD1 (5 bases). Germline values: CDR1 SGHDT, CDR2 YYEEEE. CDR3 length: 14 amino acids. V dropped 2 bases and J dropped 5 bases, with 11 bases sitting between them. CDR3 bases: TGTGCCAGCAGCTTCAGGGTTTCTCATCAGCCCCAGCATTTT. It yields the protein CASSFRVSHQPQHF.

The chain uses TRBV18 and TRBJ1-5; D is possibly TRBD1 (5 bases). The CDR3 has 14 amino acids. Trimming left V 8 bases short and J 0 bases short, with 11 bases between. CDR1 KGHSH and CDR2 LQKENI come from the germline V gene. CDR3 DNA sequence: TGTGCCAGCGGGGGGGATTCTAGCAATCAGCCCCAGCATTTT. This gives the protein CASGGDSSNQPQHF.

The rearrangement links TRBV9 to TRBJ1-2; TRBD1 aligns across 9 bases. CDR1 is SGDLS and CDR2 is YYNGEE in the germline V gene. V shed 0 bases and J 9 bases; nucleotides not matched to a gene: 9. This CDR3 comprises 15 residues. CDR3 nucleotides: TGTGCCAGCAGCGTAGCTACAGGACAGGGGACTCGCTACACCTTC. Protein sequence: CASSVATGQGTRYTF.

The gene calls are TRBV7-2 and TRBJ2-5; a weak D match, TRBD1 (6 bases). CDR1 is SGHTA and CDR2 is FQGNSA in the germline V gene. Trimming left V 5 bases short and J 0 bases short, with 13 bases between. The CDR3 is 15 amino acids. CDR3 sequence (DNA): TGTGCCAGCAGCATCTATACAGGGCACCAAGAGACCCAGTACTTC. This encodes CASSIYTGHQETQYF.

The chain employs TRBV28 and TRBJ2-7, with TRBD2 matching over 10 bases. V was clipped by 6 bases and J by 3 bases; unmatched bases: 2. The CDR3 totals 13 residues. The germline CDR1 and CDR2 sequences are MDHEN and SYDVKM. CDR3 loop: CASRSGGGYEQYF. Written as DNA, the CDR3 is TGTGCCAGCAGGAGCGGGGGGGGCTACGAGCAGTACTTC.

The V and J genes are TRBV30 and TRBJ2-7; unclear D gene. This CDR3 contains 12 residues. From germline, CDR1 is GTSNPN and CDR2 SVGIG (reference sequence). The ends were cut back, 2 bases at V and 6 bases at J, with 11 bases in the middle. The CDR3 loop is CAWSSAAGEQYF. CDR3 coding DNA: TGTGCCTGGAGTTCCGCGGCCGGCGAGCAGTACTTC.

The chain joins TRBV6-5 to TRBJ2-3; TRBD2 matches at 8 bases. After removal of 2 bases from V and 3 bases from J, the junction contained 4 bases not matched to a gene. Germline CDR1 MNHEY, CDR2 SVGAGI. The CDR3 has 15 residues. DNA for the CDR3: TGTGCCAGCAGTTACACCCGGGGGGGAACAGATACGCAGTATTTT. Translating it yields CASSYTRGGTDTQYF.